The 19 T cell receptor beta chains reported below all come from one sample, sequenced in a study of blood T cells in healthy people across ages (dated by TCRdb to about 2015). The library came from 5' RACE. Sequenced using an Illumina HiSeq 2500. A second PCR of roughly 6 to 11 cycles was run with a J-beta primer mix and a sample-barcoded 5' primer. TCRdb redid the processing of the public reads, applying fastp at Q25 and MiXCR, and retained in-frame beta chains. Each record represents a unique CDR3 protein, reported with the most common genes and DNA among its rows. The sample data list around 1,000,000 distinct CDR3 sequences, and 20% to 25% of these were observed just once. The ten largest clones represent 0.75% of the sample. This same sample was also part of a study on T cells of mothers and their children.

The sample taken for sequencing was blood. These receptors were collected from a girl aged 2 to 9 in good health.

In this sample, this clonotype turned up many times. The DNA of the CDR3 is TGCAGTGCTAGCATCGGGGGCCAAAACATTCAGTACTTC. It encodes CSASIGGQNIQYF. The chain employs TRBV20-1 and TRBJ2-4; D is tentatively TRBD1 or TRBD2 (6 bases each). The germline V and J ends were trimmed by 3 bases and 5 bases, with 11 bases remaining between them. The CDR3 sequence is 13 residues long. The V gene's germline CDR1 is DFQATT and CDR2 SNEGSKA (reference sequence).

This clonotype was recorded a few times. The chain uses TRBV29-1 and TRBJ2-5; D possibly corresponds to TRBD1 (6 bases). The J call may be incorrect, as the DNA end agrees better with TRBJ2-1. There are 13 residues in the CDR3. Germline V lookup: CDR1 SQVTM, CDR2 ANQGSEA. As DNA, the CDR3 is TGCAGCGATCTAGGGGCCCAGGGGAATGAGCAGTTCTTC. Protein: CSDLGAQGNEQFF.

The rearrangement joins TRBV3-1 to TRBJ1-1; the match to TRBD1 covers 9 bases. CDR1 is LGHDT and CDR2 is YNNKEL in the germline V gene (reference sequence). J was trimmed by 3 bases and V by 5 bases; bases with no gene match: 16. The CDR3 spans 18 residues. CDR3 amino acids: CASSDRGRTGELDTEAFF. CDR3 coding DNA: TGTGCCAGCAGCGACCGGGGTAGGACAGGGGAGTTGGACACTGAAGCTTTCTTT.

The chain is built from TRBV6-6 and TRBJ2-5, with a possible D match to TRBD1 (5 bases). Germline V gene sequence: CDR1 MNHNY, CDR2 SVGAGI (reference sequence). Trimming removed 7 bases at V and 0 bases at J, with 9 bases between. The CDR3 consists of 13 residues. In DNA form, the CDR3 reads TGTGCCAGCATCAACAGGAACCAAGAGACCCAGTACTTC. Amino acid sequence: CASINRNQETQYF.

This clonotype was seen a few times. This chain uses TRBV29-1 with TRBJ1-1; possibly TRBD1 for D (5 bases). Germline V gene lookup returns CDR1 SQVTM and CDR2 ANQGSEA. The V gene lost 2 bases and the J gene lost 2 bases, with 12 bases spanning the gap. This CDR3 is 14 amino acids long. CDR3 protein: CSVEQGRTNTEAFF. Here the CDR3 DNA reads TGCAGCGTTGAACAGGGCCGGACAAACACTGAAGCTTTCTTT.

This clonotype was observed a handful of times. The V gene is TRBV7-9, the J gene TRBJ2-2, with TRBD1 matching 9 bases. Germline V CDR1 and CDR2: SEHNR, FQNEAQ (reference sequence). V lost 6 bases to trimming and J lost 1 base; unmatched junction nucleotides: 6. There are 16 residues in the CDR3. The CDR3 region is CASSSTGQGNTGELFF. CDR3 DNA sequence: TGTGCCAGCAGTTCGACGGGACAGGGGAACACCGGGGAGCTGTTTTTT.

The chain has TRBV3-1 and TRBJ2-5; 7 bases are shared with TRBD2. This CDR3 region has 16 residues. CDR1 and CDR2 from the germline V gene are LGHDT and YNNKEL (reference sequence). Trimming cost V 1 base and J 1 base; bases outside gene matches: 6. The CDR3 bases are TGTGCCAGCAGCCAAGCTTCGTCGGGGGGCCAAGAGACCCAGTACTTC. Amino acid sequence: CASSQASSGGQETQYF.

This clonotype was counted between two and nine times. This sequence joins TRBV11-3 and TRBJ2-3; TRBD2 aligns across 8 bases. CDR3 size: 17 residues. Germline assignment: CDR1 SGHNT and CDR2 YENEEA. With V trimmed by 5 bases and J by 6 bases, 16 bases remained unmatched. In DNA form, the CDR3 reads TGTGCCAGCAGCCCCAGAAACGCGGGGGGTGTGCACGATACGCAGTATTTT. Protein sequence: CASSPRNAGGVHDTQYF.

This clonotype came up once. The chain recombines TRBV5-1 with TRBJ2-7; D may be TRBD1 (7 bases). There are 14 residues in the CDR3. V lost 5 bases to trimming and J lost 2 bases, with 14 bases between them. Germline CDR1 and CDR2: SGHRS and YFSETQ. The CDR3 bases are TGCGCCAGCAGTTTTCAGGGGGGAACCTACGAGCAGTACTTC. This gives the protein CASSFQGGTYEQYF.

V gene TRBV2 combines with J gene TRBJ2-5, with 9 positions matching TRBD2. The J call may be incorrect, as the DNA end agrees better with TRBJ2-1. Germline CDR1 is SNHLY and CDR2 is FYNNEI. The CDR3 sequence is 13 residues long. CDR3 sequence: CASMSGGSNEQFF. For the CDR3, the DNA is TGTGCCAGCATGAGCGGGGGGTCCAACGAGCAGTTCTTC.

V is TRBV6-5 and J is TRBJ1-1; possibly TRBD1 for D (5 bases). This CDR3 is 13 amino acids long. V was cut by 5 bases and J by 4 bases, with 11 bases left in between. CDR1 MNHEY and CDR2 SVGAGI come from the germline V gene. CDR3 in amino acids: CASSRGWGTEAFF. The CDR3 nucleotides are TGTGCCAGCAGTCGGGGCTGGGGCACTGAAGCTTTCTTT.

This clonotype was observed a handful of times. The V gene is TRBV12-3 or TRBV12-4, the J gene TRBJ1-5; D gene uncertain. The CDR3 spans 15 residues. V lost 2 bases to trimming and J lost 4 bases, with 12 bases between them. The chain's CDR3 is CASSLLSEMNQPQHF. DNA for the CDR3: TGTGCCAGCAGTTTACTTTCAGAGATGAATCAGCCCCAGCATTTT.

The V and J genes are TRBV19 and TRBJ2-2; TRBD2 matches at 8 bases. V shed 7 bases and J 4 bases; nucleotides not matched to a gene: 11. Germline V gene lookup returns CDR1 LNHDA and CDR2 SQIVND (reference sequence). The CDR3 is 16 residues long. CDR3 DNA: TGTGCCAGTAATTCCGGGAGGGAGGATACCACCGGGGAGCTGTTTTTT. Encoded protein: CASNSGREDTTGELFF.

The V and J genes are TRBV4-3 and TRBJ2-5; weak D call: TRBD2 (5 bases). Gene TRBJ2-1 matches the end of the DNA better, so the J call may be wrong. This CDR3 is 15 amino acids long. Per germline, CDR1 LGHNA and CDR2 YSLEER. The CDR3 protein is CASSQDLGEYNEQFF. The CDR3 coding sequence is TGCGCCAGCAGCCAAGATTTGGGAGAGTACAATGAGCAGTTCTTC.

There are many counts of this clonotype. V and J are TRBV6-1 and TRBJ1-5; tentatively, D is TRBD1 (5 bases). This CDR3 contains 13 residues. V dropped 7 bases and J dropped 1 base, with 8 bases sitting between them. Germline values: CDR1 MNHNS, CDR2 SASEGT. The CDR3: CASTRDSNQPQHF. The DNA of the CDR3 is TGTGCCAGCACTCGGGACAGCAATCAGCCCCAGCATTTT.

This chain connects TRBV29-1 to TRBJ1-2; D is undetermined. Germline CDR1 is SQVTM and CDR2 is ANQGSEA. The V end lost 6 bases, the J end lost 3 bases, and 11 bases lay between the germline ends. The CDR3 extends over 12 amino acids. The CDR3 loop reads CSVEKVDYGYTF. The CDR3 DNA follows: TGCAGCGTCGAAAAAGTGGACTATGGCTACACCTTC.

The rearrangement joins TRBV12-3 or TRBV12-4 to TRBJ1-1, with 7 nucleotides matching TRBD1. Trimming took 2 bases from V and 0 from J; bases not matched to a gene: 3. The CDR3 runs to 15 residues. CDR3 coding DNA: TGTGCCAGCAGTTTACAGGGGGGGATGAACACTGAAGCTTTCTTT. Encoded protein: CASSLQGGMNTEAFF.

A few counts support this clonotype. The chain joins TRBV7-2 to TRBJ2-5; TRBD1 is a possible D gene (6 bases). Near its end, the DNA agrees better with TRBJ2-1, so the J call may be wrong. Germline-derived CDR1 and CDR2 are SGHTA and FQGNSA. This CDR3 has 18 amino acids. CDR3 region: CASSLGAVYVQMGNEQFF. Written as DNA, the CDR3 is TGTGCCAGCAGCCTGGGGGCCGTGTATGTTCAAATGGGCAATGAGCAGTTCTTC.

This clonotype was seen a handful of times. The gene calls are TRBV29-1 and TRBJ1-2; D is uncertain. Trimming removed 4 bases at V and 0 bases at J, with 15 bases between. There are 15 residues in the CDR3. Germline CDR1 reads SQVTM; CDR2 reads ANQGSEA. The CDR3 DNA sequence: TGCAGCGTTGCCCCGGTGTCAGAAGCTAACTATGGCTACACCTTC. It encodes CSVAPVSEANYGYTF.